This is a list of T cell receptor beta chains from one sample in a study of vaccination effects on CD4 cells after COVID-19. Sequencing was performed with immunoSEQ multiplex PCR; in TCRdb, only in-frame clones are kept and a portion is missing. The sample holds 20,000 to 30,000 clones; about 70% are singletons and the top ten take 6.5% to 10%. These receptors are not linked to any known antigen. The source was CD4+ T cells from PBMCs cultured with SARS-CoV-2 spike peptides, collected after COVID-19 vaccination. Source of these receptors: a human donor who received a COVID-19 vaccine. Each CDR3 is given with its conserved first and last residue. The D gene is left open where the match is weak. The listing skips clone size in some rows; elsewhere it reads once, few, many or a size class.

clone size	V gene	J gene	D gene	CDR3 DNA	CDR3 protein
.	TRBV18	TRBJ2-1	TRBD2	TGTGCCAGCTCACCGAGGACTAGGACGGATGAGCAGTTCTTC	CASSPRTRTDEQFF
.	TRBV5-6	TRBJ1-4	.	TGTGCCAGCAGCTTGGCAGGCCATGCGGCTAATGAAAAACTGTTTTTT	CASSLAGHAANEKLFF
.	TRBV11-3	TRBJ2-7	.	TGTGCCAGCAGCTTAGATACTGGACAGGAGCAGTACTTC	CASSLDTGQEQYF
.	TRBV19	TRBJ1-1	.	TGTGCCAGCAGCGAAGCCCCGAACACTGAAGCTTTCTTT	CASSEAPNTEAFF
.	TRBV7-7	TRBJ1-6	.	TGTGCCAGCAGCTTTGGGACACTCAATAATTCACCCCTCCACTTT	CASSFGTLNNSPLHF
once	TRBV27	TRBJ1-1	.	TGTGCCAGCAGTACAAAAGGGGGGAACACTGAAGCTTTCTTT	CASSTKGGNTEAFF
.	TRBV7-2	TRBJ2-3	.	TGTGCCAGCAGCCCGGGACTTCCCACAGATACGCAGTATTTT	CASSPGLPTDTQYF
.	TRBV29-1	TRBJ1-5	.	TGCAGCGTTGCGAGTCGGACCAATCAGCCCCAGCATTTT	CSVASRTNQPQHF
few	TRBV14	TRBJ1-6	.	TGTGCCAGCAGCCAAGAAAGTGTAAATTCACCCCTCCACTTT	CASSQESVNSPLHF
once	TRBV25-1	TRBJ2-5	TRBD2	TGTGCCAGTAGCGGGGAGGATCAAGAGACCCAGTACTTC	CASSGEDQETQYF
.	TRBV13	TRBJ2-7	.	TGTGCCAGCAGCTTAGTTGTCGGGCTTGGTAGCGTGGGTGAGCAGTACTTC	CASSLVVGLGSVGEQYF
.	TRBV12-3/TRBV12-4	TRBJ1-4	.	TGTGCCAGCAGTTTTTCAGTTACTGAAAAACTGTTTTTT	CASSFSVTEKLFF
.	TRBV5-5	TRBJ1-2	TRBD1	TGTGCCAGCAGCTTTAAGACAGGGGTAGATAACTATGGCTACACCTTC	CASSFKTGVDNYGYTF
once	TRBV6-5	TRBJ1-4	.	TGTGCCAGCAGTTACTCTGAAGGAACGAGTGAAAAACTGTTTTTT	CASSYSEGTSEKLFF
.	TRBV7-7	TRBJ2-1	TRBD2	TGTGCCAGCAGCTTAGAACTAGCGGAGTACAATGAGCAGTTCTTC	CASSLELAEYNEQFF
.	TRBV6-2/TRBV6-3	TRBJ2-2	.	TGTGCCAGCAGTTCGCCCCTAGCGTCCGGGGAGCTGTTTTTT	CASSSPLASGELFF
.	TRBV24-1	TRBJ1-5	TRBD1	TGTGCCACCTTGTCAGTGAGGGGACAGGGATCCGCTTATAGCAATCAGCCCCAGCATTTT	CATLSVRGQGSAYSNQPQHF
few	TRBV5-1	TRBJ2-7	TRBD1	TGCGCCAGCAGCTTTTGGGACAGGGGGGATAGCTCCTACGAGCAGTACTTC	CASSFWDRGDSSYEQYF
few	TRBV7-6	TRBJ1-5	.	TGTGCCAGCAGCTTATTTTCGGGAGCAAATCAGCCCCAGCATTTT	CASSLFSGANQPQHF
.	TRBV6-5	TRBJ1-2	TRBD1	TGTGCCAGCAGTCAGGGGGGGCTTGGCTACACCTTC	CASSQGGLGYTF
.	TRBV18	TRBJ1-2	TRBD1	TGTGCCAGCTCACTTGACAGGGCAGACTATGGCTACACCTTC	CASSLDRADYGYTF
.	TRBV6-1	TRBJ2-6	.	TGTGCCAGCAGTGACCGGGGAGGGGGATCTGGGGCCAACGTCCTGACTTTC	CASSDRGGGSGANVLTF
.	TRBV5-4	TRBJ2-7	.	TGTGCCAGCAGCTTGGGGGGGACACGGGGTATGTACGAGCAGTACTTC	CASSLGGTRGMYEQYF
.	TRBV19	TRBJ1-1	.	TGTGCCAGTAGTAACGAGGGGTCCAACACTGAAGCTTTCTTT	CASSNEGSNTEAFF
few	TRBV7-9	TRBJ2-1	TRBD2	TGTGCCAGCAGCGCGAATAGCGGGGGGTACAATGAGCAGTTCTTC	CASSANSGGYNEQFF
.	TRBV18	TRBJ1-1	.	TGTGCCAGCTCACCACAGGTCCTGAACACTGAAGCTTTCTTT	CASSPQVLNTEAFF